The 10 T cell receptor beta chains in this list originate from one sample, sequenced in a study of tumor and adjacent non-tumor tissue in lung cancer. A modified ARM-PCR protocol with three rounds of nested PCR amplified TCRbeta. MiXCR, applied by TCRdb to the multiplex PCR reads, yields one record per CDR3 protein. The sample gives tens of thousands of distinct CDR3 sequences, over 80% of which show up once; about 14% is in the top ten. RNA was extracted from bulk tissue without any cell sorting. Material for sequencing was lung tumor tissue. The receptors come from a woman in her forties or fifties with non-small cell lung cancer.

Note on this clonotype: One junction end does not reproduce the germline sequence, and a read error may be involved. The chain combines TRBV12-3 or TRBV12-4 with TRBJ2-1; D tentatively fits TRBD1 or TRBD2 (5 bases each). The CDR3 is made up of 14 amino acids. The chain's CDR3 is CATEKGPAVGEHFF. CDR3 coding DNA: TGTGCCACCGAGAAGGGACCAGCGGTCGGTGAGCATTTCTTC.

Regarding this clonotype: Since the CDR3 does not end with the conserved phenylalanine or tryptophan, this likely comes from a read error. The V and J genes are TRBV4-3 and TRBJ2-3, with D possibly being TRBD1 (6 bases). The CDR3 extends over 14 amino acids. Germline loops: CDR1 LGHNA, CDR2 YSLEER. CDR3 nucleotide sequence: TGCGCTAGCAACCAGGGGCCTTTCACAGATACGCAGTATTGT. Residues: CASNQGPFTDTQYC.

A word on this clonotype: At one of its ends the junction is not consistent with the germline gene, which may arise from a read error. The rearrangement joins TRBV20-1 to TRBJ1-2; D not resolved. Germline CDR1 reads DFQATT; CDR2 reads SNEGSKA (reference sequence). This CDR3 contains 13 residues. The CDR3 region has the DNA TGCAGTGCTTCGGACTGGACCTTAGGCGGCTACACCTTT. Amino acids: CSASDWTLGGYTF.

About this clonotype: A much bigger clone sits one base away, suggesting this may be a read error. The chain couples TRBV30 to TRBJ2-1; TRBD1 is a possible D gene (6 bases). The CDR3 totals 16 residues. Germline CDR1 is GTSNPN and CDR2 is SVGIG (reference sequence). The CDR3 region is CACTRGHALTANEHFF. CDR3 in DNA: TGTGCCTGTACCAGGGGACACGCCCTGACCGCTAATGAGCACTTCTTC.

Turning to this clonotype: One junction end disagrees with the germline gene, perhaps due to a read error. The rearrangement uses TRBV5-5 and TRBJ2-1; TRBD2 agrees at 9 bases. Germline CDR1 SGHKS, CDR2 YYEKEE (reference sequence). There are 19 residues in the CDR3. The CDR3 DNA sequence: TGTGCCAGCACCTTGGACCCGGGACTAGCAGGACTCACCTACAATAAGCAGTTCTTC. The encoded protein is CASTLDPGLAGLTYNKQFF.

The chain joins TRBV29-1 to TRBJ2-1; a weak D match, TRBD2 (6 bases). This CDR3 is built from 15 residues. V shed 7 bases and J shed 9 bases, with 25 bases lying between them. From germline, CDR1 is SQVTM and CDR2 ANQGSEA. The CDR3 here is CSAKAGGTWGGEQFF. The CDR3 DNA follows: TGCAGCGCCAAGGCTGGCGGGACCTGGGGTGGTGAGCAGTTCTTC.

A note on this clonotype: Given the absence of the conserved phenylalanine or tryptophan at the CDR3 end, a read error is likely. The CDR3 is CSARASGQPYDQYL. Here the CDR3 DNA reads TGCAGTGCTAGAGCGTCGGGACAGCCCTACGACCAGTACTTA. The V and J genes are TRBV20-1 and TRBJ2-7; the match to TRBD1 covers 7 bases. Germline V gene data show CDR1 as DFQATT and CDR2 as SNEGSKA (reference sequence). CDR3 length: 14 amino acids.

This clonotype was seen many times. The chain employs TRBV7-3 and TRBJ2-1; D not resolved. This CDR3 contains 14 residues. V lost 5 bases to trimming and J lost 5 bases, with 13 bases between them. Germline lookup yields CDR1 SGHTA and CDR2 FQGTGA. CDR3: CASSPGPRDNEQFF. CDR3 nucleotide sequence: TGTGCCAGCAGCCCAGGTCCCCGGGACAATGAGCAGTTCTTC. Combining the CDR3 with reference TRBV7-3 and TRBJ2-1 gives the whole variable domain GAGVSQTPSNKVTEKGKYVELRCDPISGHTALYWYRQSLGQGPEFLIYFQGTGAADDSGLPNDRFFAVRPEGSVSTLKIQRTERGDSAVYLCASSPGPRDNEQFFGPGTRLTVL.

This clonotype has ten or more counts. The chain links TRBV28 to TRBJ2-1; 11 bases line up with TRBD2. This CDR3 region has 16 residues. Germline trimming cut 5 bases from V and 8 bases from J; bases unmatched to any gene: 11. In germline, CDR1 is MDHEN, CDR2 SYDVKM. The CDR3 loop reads CASSQTIAGGRDEQFF. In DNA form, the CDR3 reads TGTGCCAGCAGTCAGACAATAGCGGGAGGGCGGGATGAGCAGTTCTTC.

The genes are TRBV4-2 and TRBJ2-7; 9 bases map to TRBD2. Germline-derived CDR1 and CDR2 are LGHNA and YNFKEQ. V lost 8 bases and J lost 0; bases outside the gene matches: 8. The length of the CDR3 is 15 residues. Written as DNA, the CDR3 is TGTGCCAGCGCCTACAGACTAGCGGACTCCTACGAGCAGTACTTC. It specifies CASAYRLADSYEQYF.